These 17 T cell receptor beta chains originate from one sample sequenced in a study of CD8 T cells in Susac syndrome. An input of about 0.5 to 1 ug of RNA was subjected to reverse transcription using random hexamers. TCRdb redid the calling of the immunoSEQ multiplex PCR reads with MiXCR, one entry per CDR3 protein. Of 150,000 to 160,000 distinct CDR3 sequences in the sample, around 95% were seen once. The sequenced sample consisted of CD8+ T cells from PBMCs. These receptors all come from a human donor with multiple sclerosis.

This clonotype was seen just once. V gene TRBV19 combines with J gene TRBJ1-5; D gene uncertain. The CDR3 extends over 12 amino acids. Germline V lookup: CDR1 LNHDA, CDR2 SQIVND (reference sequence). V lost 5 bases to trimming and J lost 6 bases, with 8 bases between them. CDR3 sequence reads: CASSPNRQPQHF. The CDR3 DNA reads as TGTGCCAGTAGTCCTAACCGTCAGCCCCAGCATTTT.

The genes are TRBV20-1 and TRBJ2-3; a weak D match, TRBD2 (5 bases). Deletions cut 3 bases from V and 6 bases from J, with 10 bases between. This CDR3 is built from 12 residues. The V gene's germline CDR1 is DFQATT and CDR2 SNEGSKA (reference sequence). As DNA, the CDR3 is TGCAGTGCTAGTTCAACGGGGGATACGCAGTATTTT. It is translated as CSASSTGDTQYF.

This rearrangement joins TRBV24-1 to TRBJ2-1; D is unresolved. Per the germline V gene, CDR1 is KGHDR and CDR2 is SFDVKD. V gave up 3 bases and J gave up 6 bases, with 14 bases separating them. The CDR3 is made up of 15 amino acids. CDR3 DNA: TGTGCCACCAGTGATCCAGCAGACTTTTTCAATGAGCAGTTCTTC. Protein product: CATSDPADFFNEQFF.

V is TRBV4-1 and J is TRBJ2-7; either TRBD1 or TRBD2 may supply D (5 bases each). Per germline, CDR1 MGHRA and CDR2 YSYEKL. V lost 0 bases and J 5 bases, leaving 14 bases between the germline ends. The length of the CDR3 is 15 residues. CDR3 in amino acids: CASSQDEGPPDEQYF. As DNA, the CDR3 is TGCGCCAGCAGCCAAGATGAGGGACCACCGGACGAGCAGTACTTC.

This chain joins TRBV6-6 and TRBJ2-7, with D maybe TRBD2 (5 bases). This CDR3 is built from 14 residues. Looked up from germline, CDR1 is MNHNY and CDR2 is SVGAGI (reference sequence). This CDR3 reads CAGSYSSGEYEQYV. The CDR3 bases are TGTGCCGGCAGTTACTCAAGCGGAGAGTACGAGCAGTACGTC.

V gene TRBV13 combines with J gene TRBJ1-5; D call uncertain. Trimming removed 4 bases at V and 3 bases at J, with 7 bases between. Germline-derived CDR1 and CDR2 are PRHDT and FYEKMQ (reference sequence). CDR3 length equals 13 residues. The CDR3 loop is CASSSGNNQPQHF. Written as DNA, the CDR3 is TGTGCCAGCAGCTCTGGGAACAATCAGCCCCAGCATTTT.

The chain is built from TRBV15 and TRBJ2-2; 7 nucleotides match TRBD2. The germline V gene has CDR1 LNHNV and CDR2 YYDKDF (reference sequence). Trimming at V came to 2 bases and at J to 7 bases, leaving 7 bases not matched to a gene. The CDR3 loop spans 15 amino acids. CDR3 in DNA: TGTGCCACCAGCAGACCCCATGGGAGGGTCGGGGAGCTGTTTTTT. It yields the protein CATSRPHGRVGELFF.

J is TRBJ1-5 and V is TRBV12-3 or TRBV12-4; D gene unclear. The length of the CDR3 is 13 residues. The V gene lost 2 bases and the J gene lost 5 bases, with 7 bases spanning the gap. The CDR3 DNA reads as TGTGCCAGCAGTTTACGGGTTTATCAGCCCCAGCATTTT. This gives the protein CASSLRVYQPQHF.

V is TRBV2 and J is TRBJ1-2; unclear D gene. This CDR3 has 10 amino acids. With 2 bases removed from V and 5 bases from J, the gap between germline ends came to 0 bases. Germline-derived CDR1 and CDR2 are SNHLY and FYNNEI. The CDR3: CASSEYGYTF. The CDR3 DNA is TGTGCCAGCAGTGAATATGGCTACACCTTC.

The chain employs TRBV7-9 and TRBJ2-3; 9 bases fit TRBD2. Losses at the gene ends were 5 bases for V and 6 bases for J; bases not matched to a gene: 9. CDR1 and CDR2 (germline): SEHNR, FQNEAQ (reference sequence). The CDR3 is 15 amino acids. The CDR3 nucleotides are TGTGCCAGCAGCGCCTCGGGACTAGCAACTGATACGCAGTATTTT. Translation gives CASSASGLATDTQYF.

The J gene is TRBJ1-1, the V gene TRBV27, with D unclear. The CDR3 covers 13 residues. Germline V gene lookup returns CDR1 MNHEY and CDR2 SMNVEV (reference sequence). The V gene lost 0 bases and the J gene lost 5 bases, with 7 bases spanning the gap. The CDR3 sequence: CASSLSGLTEAFF. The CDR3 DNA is TGTGCCAGCAGTTTATCGGGTTTGACTGAAGCTTTCTTT.

The chain's CDR3 is CSARPQPGVNTEAFF. CDR3 nucleotides: TGCAGTGCTAGGCCACAGCCGGGAGTGAACACTGAAGCTTTCTTT. The chain joins TRBV20-1 to TRBJ1-1, with D unclear. The CDR3 totals 15 residues. Germline CDR1 reads DFQATT; CDR2 reads SNEGSKA (reference sequence). Trimming left V 3 bases short and J 0 bases short, with 14 bases between.

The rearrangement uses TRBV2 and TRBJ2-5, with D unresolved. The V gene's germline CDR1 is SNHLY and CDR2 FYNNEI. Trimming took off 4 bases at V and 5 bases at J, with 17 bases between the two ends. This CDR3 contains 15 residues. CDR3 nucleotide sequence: TGTGCCAGCAGTGTTGGACGGCCTGTAGGGGAGACCCAGTACTTC. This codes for CASSVGRPVGETQYF.

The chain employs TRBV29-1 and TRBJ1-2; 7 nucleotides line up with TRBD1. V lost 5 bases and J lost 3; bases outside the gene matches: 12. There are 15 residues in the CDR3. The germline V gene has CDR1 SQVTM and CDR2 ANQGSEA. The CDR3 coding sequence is TGCAGCGTTCCCCGGGCGACAGGGCGGGACTATGGCTACACCTTC. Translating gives CSVPRATGRDYGYTF.

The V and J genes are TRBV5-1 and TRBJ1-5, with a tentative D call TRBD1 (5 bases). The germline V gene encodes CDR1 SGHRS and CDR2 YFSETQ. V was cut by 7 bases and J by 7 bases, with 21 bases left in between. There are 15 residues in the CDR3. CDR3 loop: CASGTLGPMIQPQHF. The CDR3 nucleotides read TGCGCCAGCGGAACCCTGGGGCCGATGATACAGCCCCAGCATTTT.

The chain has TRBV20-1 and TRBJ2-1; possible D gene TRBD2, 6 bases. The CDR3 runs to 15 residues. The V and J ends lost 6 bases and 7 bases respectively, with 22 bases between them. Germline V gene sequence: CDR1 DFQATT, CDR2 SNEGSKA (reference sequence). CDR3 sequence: CSARRDQSRVNEQFF. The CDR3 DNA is TGCAGTGCCAGGAGGGACCAATCCAGGGTGAATGAGCAGTTCTTC.

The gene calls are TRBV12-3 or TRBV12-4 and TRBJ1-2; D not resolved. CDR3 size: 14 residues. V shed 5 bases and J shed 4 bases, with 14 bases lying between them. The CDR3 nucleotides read TGTGCCAGCAGTCCCTCGGTTTTGAGCTATGGCTACACCTTC. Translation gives CASSPSVLSYGYTF.